A selection of T cell receptor beta chains follows, all from one sample in a study of glioma-infiltrating T cells after dendritic cell vaccination. Repertoires were generated with immunoSEQ multiplex PCR, while TCRdb's copy carries only in-frame clones and drops some. The repertoire holds tens of thousands of clones, with roughly 84% as singletons. The sample was blood, taken after dendritic cell vaccination. These receptors came from a human donor with glioblastoma. Both conserved end residues are part of each CDR3. The order of the fields is J gene, D gene, clone size, V gene, CDR3 DNA, CDR3 protein. A D gene is named only where the DNA matches it firmly. Expanded clones are given a class, and other clones once, few, many or no size at all.

>TRBJ1-6|NA|few|TRBV2
TGTGCCAGCAGAGACAGACCCTATAATTCACCCCTCCACTTT
CASRDRPYNSPLHF
>TRBJ2-5|NA|NA|TRBV5-4
TGTGCCAGCAGCTTTAAAGGTAGCTCCCTCCAAGAGACCCAGTACTTC
CASSFKGSSLQETQYF
>TRBJ2-4|TRBD1|NA|TRBV5-1
TGCGCCAGCAGCGTGACAGGGGACCTAGCCAAAAACATTCAGTACTTC
CASSVTGDLAKNIQYF
>TRBJ2-1|TRBD2|NA|TRBV5-1
TGCGCCAGCACGTCCCGGGAGGGGAATGAGCAGTTCTTC
CASTSREGNEQFF
>TRBJ2-7|TRBD1|NA|TRBV25-1
TGTGCCAGCAGCCCTGGGGACAGCTACGAGCAGTACTTC
CASSPGDSYEQYF
>TRBJ2-7|TRBD2|NA|TRBV5-1
TGCGCCAGCAGCTTGGACGTATTGCGGGGGGGTGGCGAGCAGTACTTC
CASSLDVLRGGGEQYF
>TRBJ2-1|TRBD2|NA|TRBV30
TGTGCCTGGACGGCGGGAGTGGGGGAGCAGTTCTTC
CAWTAGVGEQFF
>TRBJ1-2|NA|NA|TRBV27
TGTGCCAGCAGTTTCAATCCGGGATACTATGGCTACACCTTC
CASSFNPGYYGYTF
>TRBJ2-5|NA|NA|TRBV30
TGTGCCTGGAGTGCGGGACAAACGTACCAAGAGACCCAGTACTTC
CAWSAGQTYQETQYF
>TRBJ2-3|TRBD2|NA|TRBV6-1
TGTGCCAGCAGAACTAGCGGGGATACGCAGTATTTT
CASRTSGDTQYF
>TRBJ1-5|TRBD1|NA|TRBV28
TGTGCCAGCAGGCCTACAGGGGCCCCCAATCAGCCCCAGCATTTT
CASRPTGAPNQPQHF
>TRBJ2-2|NA|NA|TRBV27
TGTGCCAGCAGTTTAATCGGCGGAGCTTTTACCACCGGGGAGCTGTTTTTT
CASSLIGGAFTTGELFF
>TRBJ2-7|TRBD2|NA|TRBV29-1
TGCAGCGTTGAGGGGGGGGGCTACGAGCAGTACTTC
CSVEGGGYEQYF
>TRBJ1-4|NA|NA|TRBV7-2
TGTGCCAGCAGCTTAAGCGCAACTAATGAAAAACTGTTTTTT
CASSLSATNEKLFF
>TRBJ1-2|NA|NA|TRBV14
TGTGCCAGCAGCCAAGATTACCAGGGCTACACCTTC
CASSQDYQGYTF
>TRBJ1-5|NA|NA|TRBV6-1
TGTGCCAGCAGTGAAGGTTCGTCAGGGGCGGTTTATCAGCCCCAGCATTTT
CASSEGSSGAVYQPQHF
>TRBJ1-2|NA|NA|TRBV5-6
TGTGCCAGCAGCGGGGGCCTCACGAGCTACACCTTC
CASSGGLTSYTF
>TRBJ2-1|TRBD2|NA|TRBV5-4
TGTGCCAGCGGACTAGCGGGGGGCAATGAGCAGTTCTTC
CASGLAGGNEQFF
>TRBJ2-1|TRBD2|NA|TRBV7-9
TGTGCCAGCAGCTCTAGCGGGAGGGGTAATGAGCAGTTCTTC
CASSSSGRGNEQFF
>TRBJ2-1|TRBD2|NA|TRBV10-3
TGTGCCATCAGTGAGACTAGCGGGAAGTACAATGAGCAGTTCTTC
CAISETSGKYNEQFF
>TRBJ2-7|TRBD1|NA|TRBV6-5
TGTGCCAGCAGTTACTCGGGACAGGGGTTCGAGCAGTACTTC
CASSYSGQGFEQYF
>TRBJ2-7|NA|once|TRBV7-9
TGTGCCAGCAGCCGCAGCTCCTACGAGCAGTACTTC
CASSRSSYEQYF
>TRBJ2-7|NA|NA|TRBV29-1
TGCAGCGTTCTAGCGACCAGCCTACGGGAGCAGTACTTC
CSVLATSLREQYF
>TRBJ2-1|NA|once|TRBV29-1
TGCAGCGGGGGCGGGACCAGCTCCTACAATGAGCAGTTCTTC
CSGGGTSSYNEQFF
>TRBJ2-5|TRBD1|NA|TRBV5-8
TGTGCCAGCAGTTTACAGGGGGTAGGCGGGGAGACCCAGTACTTC
CASSLQGVGGETQYF
>TRBJ2-3|NA|NA|TRBV7-9
TGTGCCAGCAGCTTAGAGGCGGGGGATACGCAGTATTTT
CASSLEAGDTQYF
>TRBJ2-7|NA|NA|TRBV7-2
TGTGCCAGCAATGGAGGGATCGAGCAGTACTTC
CASNGGIEQYF
>TRBJ2-2|TRBD2|NA|TRBV7-2
TGTGCCAGCAGCCTTATAGCGGGAGGTATCGGGGAGCTGTTTTTT
CASSLIAGGIGELFF
>TRBJ1-1|NA|NA|TRBV5-6
TGTGCCAGCAGCTTGGTGAGAGGTGGCACTGAAGCTTTCTTT
CASSLVRGGTEAFF
>TRBJ1-3|TRBD1|NA|TRBV5-4
TGTGCCAGCAGCCTCCCGACAGGGGGCGCTGGAAACACCATATATTTT
CASSLPTGGAGNTIYF
>TRBJ2-5|NA|NA|TRBV5-1
TGCGCCAGCAGCCGGGGTCTGAGAGAGACCCAGTACTTC
CASSRGLRETQYF
>TRBJ2-7|TRBD2|NA|TRBV7-2
TGTGCCAGCAGCGTGCTAGCGGAGGGTTACGAGCAGTACTTC
CASSVLAEGYEQYF
>TRBJ1-2|NA|NA|TRBV6-1
TGTGCCAGCAGTGGTTCAGAGGACAGCCTGTATGGCTACACCTTC
CASSGSEDSLYGYTF
>TRBJ1-3|NA|NA|TRBV15
TGTGCCACCAGCCTCTGGAGGGAAGGAAACACCATATATTTT
CATSLWREGNTIYF
>TRBJ2-7|NA|few|TRBV2
TGTGCCAGCAGTGACCCCGACAGAGCCTCCTACGAGCAGTACTTC
CASSDPDRASYEQYF
>TRBJ1-1|TRBD1|NA|TRBV15
TGTGCCACCACCCAAAGGACAGGGCTAGGGGACACTGAAGCTTTCTTT
CATTQRTGLGDTEAFF
>TRBJ1-2|TRBD1|NA|TRBV4-1
TGCGCCAGCAGCCAAGGTACCGGACAGGGGGCATTTGGCTACACCTTC
CASSQGTGQGAFGYTF
>TRBJ1-1|NA|NA|TRBV4-1
TGCGCCAGCAGCCAAGCTGAGGGTGGGAACACTGAAGCTTTCTTT
CASSQAEGGNTEAFF
>TRBJ2-5|TRBD2|NA|TRBV11-2
TGTGCCAGCAGCTCCTACGCGGCTAGCGGAGTAGGGGAGACCCAGTACTTC
CASSSYAASGVGETQYF
>TRBJ2-7|NA|NA|TRBV7-3
TGTGCCAGCAGCTTGACCGGAGGCGAGCAGTACTTC
CASSLTGGEQYF
>TRBJ2-3|NA|NA|TRBV29-1
TGCAGCGTCGCACATAGCACAGATACGCAGTATTTT
CSVAHSTDTQYF
>TRBJ1-5|TRBD1|NA|TRBV19
TGTGCCAGTAGTATCCGGACAGGGGGTAGCGGTCAGCCCCAGCATTTT
CASSIRTGGSGQPQHF
>TRBJ1-4|TRBD1|NA|TRBV29-1
TGCAGCGTGATCCCGGGACAGGGAGGTGAAAAACTGTTTTTT
CSVIPGQGGEKLFF
>TRBJ1-2|NA|NA|TRBV7-2
TGTGCCAGCATGGGGGGTCCCTATGGCTACACCTTC
CASMGGPYGYTF
>TRBJ2-1|NA|once|TRBV30
TGTGCCTGGACGCCTAGAGGAGTCCCATACAATGAGCAGTTCTTC
CAWTPRGVPYNEQFF
>TRBJ2-2|NA|NA|TRBV5-1
TGCGCCAGCAGCTTGGCTGGGGGAGGAACCGGGGAGCTGTTTTTT
CASSLAGGGTGELFF
>TRBJ1-1|NA|NA|TRBV7-9
TGTGCCAGCAGCTTAGCGTTGGAGGGTAGGTTTAGGGCTTTCTTT
CASSLALEGRFRAFF